Shown below are 26 T cell receptor beta chains from a single sample sequenced in a study of PD-1 blockade in classical Hodgkin lymphoma. Only in-frame clones appear in the TCRdb table, and some are missing; sequencing was by immunoSEQ multiplex PCR. Among under 15,000 clones listed, over 80% were seen once. Each patient's relapse followed autologous stem cell transplantation, and brentuximab vedotin exposure varied. Sequencing was performed on peripheral blood mononuclear cells (PBMCs), taken at baseline. The receptor source for this set is a human donor with classical Hodgkin lymphoma.

The rearrangement uses TRBV19 and TRBJ2-6; D gene unclear. Germline-derived CDR1 and CDR2 are LNHDA and SQIVND (reference sequence). Trimming took 7 bases from V and 0 from J, leaving 13 bases between them. The CDR3 sequence is 16 residues long. As DNA, the CDR3 is TGTGCCAGTACCCGCTCAGGAATCTCTGGGGCCAACGTCCTGACTTTC. Amino acids: CASTRSGISGANVLTF.

This clone was observed a few times. The rearrangement joins TRBV6-4 to TRBJ1-1; TRBD1 is a possible D gene (5 bases). Deletions cut 5 bases from V and 4 bases from J, with 11 bases between. Germline V lookup: CDR1 MRHNA, CDR2 SNTAGT. The CDR3 has 13 amino acids. DNA for the CDR3: TGTGCCAGCAGTCTGGCTAGGGGCACTGAAGCTTTCTTT. It yields the protein CASSLARGTEAFF.

The V gene is TRBV29-1, the J gene TRBJ2-3; D possibly corresponds to TRBD2 (6 bases). The ends were cut back, 0 bases at V and 0 bases at J, with 13 bases in the middle. Germline V gene data show CDR1 as SQVTM and CDR2 as ANQGSEA. The CDR3 totals 16 residues. CDR3: CSVEDLLEGSTDTQYF. CDR3 in DNA: TGCAGCGTTGAAGATCTATTGGAGGGAAGCACAGATACGCAGTATTTT.

This rearrangement joins TRBV5-5 to TRBJ2-1; 8 bases are shared with TRBD1. The germline V gene has CDR1 SGHKS and CDR2 YYEKEE (reference sequence). Germline trimming cut 4 bases from V and 4 bases from J; bases unmatched to any gene: 7. CDR3 length: 15 amino acids. CDR3 amino acids: CASSSRQGSYNEQFF. The CDR3 region has the DNA TGTGCCAGCAGCAGCAGACAGGGGAGTTACAATGAGCAGTTCTTC.

This chain connects TRBV29-1 to TRBJ1-2, with TRBD1 matching 12 bases. Germline V gives CDR1 SQVTM, CDR2 ANQGSEA. With V trimmed by 2 bases and J by 4 bases, 14 bases remained unmatched. The CDR3 is made up of 18 amino acids. CDR3 sequence: CSVEYSGTGGQAAYGYTF. The CDR3 bases are TGCAGCGTTGAATATTCGGGGACAGGGGGCCAGGCCGCCTATGGCTACACCTTC.

CDR3 protein: CASSLRTGLGNEQYF. The CDR3 DNA is TGTGCCAGCAGTCTTCGGACAGGGTTAGGCAACGAGCAGTACTTC. The chain is built from TRBV6-6 and TRBJ2-7, with TRBD1 matching 8 bases. The CDR3 sequence is 15 residues long. V gave up 5 bases and J gave up 5 bases; unmatched junction bases: 11. The germline CDR1 and CDR2 sequences are MNHNY and SVGAGI (reference sequence).

This CDR3 reads CASIPGEGNQPQHF. CDR3 coding DNA: TGTGCCAGCATCCCCGGGGAAGGCAATCAGCCCCAGCATTTT. The chain couples TRBV7-6 to TRBJ1-5; D is ambiguous. The germline CDR1 and CDR2 sequences are SGHVS and FNYEAQ. Trimming removed 7 bases from V and 2 bases from J, with 12 bases in between. This CDR3 is 14 amino acids long.

The chain carries TRBV28 and TRBJ1-4; no clear D gene. V lost 2 bases to trimming and J lost 4 bases, with 26 bases between them. CDR3 length equals 20 residues. Germline V lookup: CDR1 MDHEN, CDR2 SYDVKM. CDR3 residues: CASSLLLIWEKEGLNEKLFF. The DNA of the CDR3 is TGTGCCAGCAGTTTACTCCTGATATGGGAAAAAGAGGGTCTTAATGAAAAACTGTTTTTT.

The genes are TRBV18 and TRBJ2-7, with unresolved D. V shed 4 bases and J shed 8 bases, with 15 bases lying between them. Germline loops: CDR1 KGHSH, CDR2 LQKENI. The CDR3 runs to 13 residues. The CDR3, as DNA: TGTGCCAGCTCACTGACGACCCCTCCTAAGCAGTACTTC. Translation gives CASSLTTPPKQYF.

This clone was observed once. Here the CDR3 reads CASSLGKGLTTGELFF. CDR3 nucleotides: TGTGCCAGCTCACTGGGTAAGGGGCTCACCACCGGGGAGCTGTTTTTT. The chain has TRBV18 and TRBJ2-2; TRBD1 might be the D (5 bases). The CDR3 loop spans 16 amino acids. Germline loops: CDR1 KGHSH, CDR2 LQKENI. V was shortened by 4 bases and J by 4 bases, with 16 bases between the two germline ends.

V is TRBV19 and J is TRBJ1-1; 9 nucleotides agree with TRBD1. V lost 4 bases to trimming and J lost 6 bases; unmatched junction nucleotides: 6. Per the germline V gene, CDR1 is LNHDA and CDR2 is SQIVND (reference sequence). CDR3 size: 14 residues. The CDR3 bases are TGTGCCAGTAGTAAACGGACAGGGGCATCTGAAGCTTTCTTT. It specifies CASSKRTGASEAFF.

Only a few counts were recorded for this clone. J is TRBJ1-1 and V is TRBV5-4; possibly TRBD1 for D (6 bases). Germline loops: CDR1 SGHNT, CDR2 YYREEE (reference sequence). CDR3 length equals 14 residues. Trimming left V 5 bases short and J 0 bases short, with 11 bases between. As DNA, the CDR3 is TGTGCCAGCAGGAGGGGGGTCGTGAACACTGAAGCTTTCTTT. Amino acid sequence: CASRRGVVNTEAFF.

The V and J genes are TRBV6-1 and TRBJ1-1; possibly TRBD1 for D (6 bases). The CDR3 extends over 12 amino acids. CDR1 is MNHNS and CDR2 is SASEGT in the germline V gene. The V end lost 4 bases, the J end lost 5 bases, and 8 bases lay between the germline ends. The CDR3 here is CASSVRGTEAFF. The CDR3 DNA sequence: TGTGCCAGCAGTGTGAGGGGGACTGAAGCTTTCTTT.

The chain uses TRBV2 and TRBJ1-1; the D gene is possibly TRBD1 (5 bases). The germline V gene has CDR1 SNHLY and CDR2 FYNNEI. The CDR3 spans 13 residues. Between the trimmed V and J ends, which lost 0 bases and 6 bases, there was a span of 8 bases. The CDR3 is CASSEARGSEAFF. The CDR3 region has the DNA TGTGCCAGCAGTGAAGCCCGGGGGTCTGAAGCTTTCTTT.

This rearrangement joins TRBV7-2 to TRBJ2-6; no firm D call. Trimming stripped 2 bases from V and 0 bases from J, with 5 bases between. CDR1 and CDR2 (germline): SGHTA, FQGNSA. This CDR3 has 15 amino acids. The CDR3 DNA reads TGTGCCAGCAGCTTATACGGCTCTGGGGCCAACGTCCTGACTTTC. This codes for CASSLYGSGANVLTF.

This rearrangement joins TRBV5-5 to TRBJ1-2; D remains ambiguous. V was clipped by 4 bases and J by 4 bases, with 17 bases between them. The CDR3 extends over 15 amino acids. Germline CDR1 reads SGHKS; CDR2 reads YYEKEE (reference sequence). For the CDR3, the DNA is TGTGCCAGCAGCCCCCGAGTCGGTTCGGGCTATGGCTACACCTTC. As protein: CASSPRVGSGYGYTF.

The chain joins TRBV27 to TRBJ2-3; 11 positions agree with TRBD2. Germline CDR1 MNHEY, CDR2 SMNVEV (reference sequence). CDR3 length: 15 amino acids. V trimming: 6 bases; J trimming: 0 bases; junction bases outside the gene matches: 2. In DNA, the CDR3 is TGTGCCAGCAGACTAGCGGGAGCTAGCACAGATACGCAGTATTTT. It yields the protein CASRLAGASTDTQYF.

V gene TRBV2 combines with J gene TRBJ2-1; 8 bases agree with TRBD2. The CDR3 covers 15 residues. The trim removed 6 bases at V and 6 bases at J, leaving 10 bases unmatched. Per the germline V gene, CDR1 is SNHLY and CDR2 is FYNNEI. The CDR3 coding sequence is TGTGCCAGCAGCAAAACGGGACTAGAGGTCAATGAGCAGTTCTTC. Translating it yields CASSKTGLEVNEQFF.

This clone was observed a single time. The chain uses TRBV6-6 and TRBJ2-7, with 8 bases lining up with TRBD2. CDR3 length: 15 residues. In germline, CDR1 is MNHNY, CDR2 SVGAGI (reference sequence). Unmatched junction bases numbered 12, after V lost 6 bases and J lost 5 bases. The DNA of the CDR3 is TGTGCCAGCAGAGAAACTAGCGGCGCCTTCCACGAGCAGTACTTC. It yields the protein CASRETSGAFHEQYF.

The chain joins TRBV10-3 to TRBJ2-7; D might be TRBD2 (6 bases). Looked up from germline, CDR1 is ENHRY and CDR2 is SYGVKD. Trimming took 2 bases from V and 2 from J, leaving 13 bases between them. This CDR3 spans 15 amino acids. CDR3 sequence: CAISEVGGGTYEQYF. The DNA for the CDR3 is TGTGCCATCAGTGAGGTGGGTGGCGGGACCTACGAGCAGTACTTC.

The V call is TRBV29-1, the J call TRBJ2-7, with no clear D. The germline CDR1 and CDR2 sequences are SQVTM and ANQGSEA. The CDR3 extends over 12 amino acids. Trimming left V 5 bases short and J 3 bases short, with 11 bases between. The CDR3 sequence: CSVIASHYEQYF. In DNA form, the CDR3 reads TGCAGCGTTATCGCCAGTCACTACGAGCAGTACTTC.

The J gene is TRBJ1-5, the V gene TRBV5-6; 7 nucleotides agree with TRBD1. Per germline, CDR1 SGHDT and CDR2 YYEEEE. The CDR3 is 14 residues long. V shed 5 bases and J 5 bases; nucleotides not matched to a gene: 7. The CDR3 reads CASSSGTVDQPQHF. The DNA for the CDR3 is TGTGCCAGCAGTTCCGGGACAGTAGATCAGCCCCAGCATTTT. Filled out from reference TRBV5-6 and TRBJ1-5, the complete variable domain reads DAGVTQSPTHLIKTRGQQVTLRCSPKSGHDTVSWYQQALGQGPQFIFQYYEEEERQRGNFPDRFSGHQFPNYSSELNVNALLLGDSALYLCASSSGTVDQPQHFGDGTRLSIL.

The chain combines TRBV6-6 with TRBJ2-7; 7 bases map to TRBD1. CDR1 MNHNY and CDR2 SVGAGI come from the germline V gene (reference sequence). V dropped 3 bases and J dropped 1; count of bases not matched to a gene: 6. The CDR3 sequence is 15 residues long. CDR3 residues: CASSYPSGQSYEQYF. CDR3 bases: TGTGCCAGCAGTTATCCCTCGGGACAGTCCTACGAGCAGTACTTC.

This clone was seen a single time. The chain links TRBV6-5 to TRBJ1-1; the D gene is possibly TRBD1 (5 bases). The V gene lost 6 bases and the J gene lost 0 bases, with 14 bases spanning the gap. CDR1 and CDR2 from the germline V gene are MNHEY and SVGAGI. The CDR3 is made up of 15 amino acids. In DNA, the CDR3 is TGTGCCAGCAGGATACAGGCGGGGCTGAACACTGAAGCTTTCTTT. Amino acids: CASRIQAGLNTEAFF.

The V and J genes are TRBV28 and TRBJ1-2; D gene unclear. CDR3 length equals 14 residues. Trimming pared 5 bases from V and 4 bases from J, leaving 14 bases between. The germline V gene encodes CDR1 MDHEN and CDR2 SYDVKM. CDR3 sequence: CASSKTAGSYGYTF. The CDR3 region has the DNA TGTGCCAGCAGTAAGACGGCGGGCAGCTATGGCTACACCTTC.

The chain uses TRBV6-6 and TRBJ2-2; 7 bases are a match to TRBD1. The CDR3 spans 15 residues. Losses at the gene ends were 8 bases for V and 4 bases for J; bases not matched to a gene: 10. The germline CDR1 and CDR2 sequences are MNHNY and SVGAGI (reference sequence). The CDR3 sequence is CASGHIGQVTGELFF. The CDR3 DNA reads as TGTGCCAGCGGTCATATCGGACAGGTCACCGGGGAGCTGTTTTTT.